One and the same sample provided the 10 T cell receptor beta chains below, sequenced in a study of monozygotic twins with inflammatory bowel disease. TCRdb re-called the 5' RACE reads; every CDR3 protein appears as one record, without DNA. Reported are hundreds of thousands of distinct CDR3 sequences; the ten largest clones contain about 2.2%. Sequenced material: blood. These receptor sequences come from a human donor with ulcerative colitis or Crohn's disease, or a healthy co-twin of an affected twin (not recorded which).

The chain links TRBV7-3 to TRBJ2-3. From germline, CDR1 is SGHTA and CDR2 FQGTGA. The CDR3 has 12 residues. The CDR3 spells CASSSQGDTQYF.

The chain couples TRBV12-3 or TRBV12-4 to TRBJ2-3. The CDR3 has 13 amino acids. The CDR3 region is CASSYLLVSTQYF.

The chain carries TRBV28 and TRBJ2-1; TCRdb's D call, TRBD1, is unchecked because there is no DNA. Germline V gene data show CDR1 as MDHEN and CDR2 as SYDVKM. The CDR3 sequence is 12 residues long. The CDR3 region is CASSPPVRGQFF.

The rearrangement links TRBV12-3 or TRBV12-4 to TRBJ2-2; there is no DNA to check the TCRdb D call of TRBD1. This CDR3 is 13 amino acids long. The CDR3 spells CASRPGQSGELFF.

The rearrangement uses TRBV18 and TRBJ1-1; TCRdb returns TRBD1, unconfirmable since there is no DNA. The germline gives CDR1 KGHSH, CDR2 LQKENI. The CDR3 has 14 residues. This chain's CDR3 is CAGSSKTGATEAFF.

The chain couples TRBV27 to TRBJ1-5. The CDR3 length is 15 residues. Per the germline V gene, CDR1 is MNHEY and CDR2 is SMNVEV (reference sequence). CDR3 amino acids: CASTGSKDSNQPQHF.

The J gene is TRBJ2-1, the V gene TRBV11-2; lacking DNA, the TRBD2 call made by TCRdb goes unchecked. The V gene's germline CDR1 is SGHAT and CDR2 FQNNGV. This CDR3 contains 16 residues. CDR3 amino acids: CASSDPVTSGYNEQFF.

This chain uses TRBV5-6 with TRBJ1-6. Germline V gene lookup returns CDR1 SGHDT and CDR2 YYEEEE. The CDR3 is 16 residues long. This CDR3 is CASSLASAPTNSPLHF.

CDR3 loop: CASGPPWTQYF. The V call is TRBV12-5, the J call TRBJ2-5; TCRdb reports TRBD1, a call that lacks DNA to check it against. The CDR3 is 11 amino acids. Germline CDR1 LGHNT, CDR2 FRNRAP.

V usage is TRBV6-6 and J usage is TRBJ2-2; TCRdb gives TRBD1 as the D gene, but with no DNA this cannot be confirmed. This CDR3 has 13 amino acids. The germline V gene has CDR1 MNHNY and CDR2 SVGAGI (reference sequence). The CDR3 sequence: CASTPQDTGELFF.